This entry is about one T cell receptor beta chain. Then a second PCR, running about 7 to 11 cycles, was carried out with a sample-barcoded 5' primer and a J-beta primer mix. The authors tagged each cDNA molecule using a template-switch adaptor with 12 random nucleotides. MiXCR, applied by TCRdb to the 5' RACE reads, yields one record per CDR3 protein. The sample contains around 1,500,000 distinct CDR3 sequences, 25% to 30% of which appear only once. This entry belongs to a study of blood T cells in healthy people across ages. The source of this sequence is a woman under 40 in good health. Input material: blood.

Here the CDR3 DNA reads TGTGCCAGCAGCGAGACCGGGACACCTAATTCACCCCTCCACTTT. It yields the protein CASSETGTPNSPLHF. The gene calls are TRBV7-2 and TRBJ1-6; a weak D match, TRBD1 (6 bases). The CDR3 has 15 amino acids. The V gene's germline CDR1 is SGHTA and CDR2 FQGNSA. Trimming took 5 bases from V and 6 from J, leaving 14 bases between them.